This T cell receptor beta chain was identified during a study of blood T cell repertoires in COVID-19. Study-wide background: Donors in the United States, Italy and Spain gave samples during acute or convalescent COVID-19. T cells, B-cell-depleted T cells, or PBMCs provided the cDNA or gDNA that served as material.

V was pared by 5 bases and J by 4 bases, with 6 bases between. This CDR3 has 11 residues. CDR1 and CDR2 (germline): DFQATT, SNEGSKA (reference sequence). Measured with immunoSEQ multiplex PCR; TCRdb has only the in-frame clones, and not every one. The data contain some 83,000 clones, 65% to 90% of them singletons. This sequence originates from a man of 80 years or more with acute or convalescent COVID-19. Material: peripheral blood. The chain uses TRBV20-1 and TRBJ2-1; TRBD2 might be the D (5 bases). CDR3 loop: CSALAYNEQFF. The CDR3, as DNA: TGCAGTGCTCTAGCTTACAATGAGCAGTTCTTC.